The clone carrying this TCR beta chain was observed a single time. As processed by the authors: Researchers report that nucleated cell counts were estimated from reference gene primer amplification. Assay: immunoSEQ multiplex PCR; the TCRdb copy retains only in-frame clones and omits some. The DNA gave D and trimming, while V, J and clone size come from that table. The sample records about 310,000 clones, around 87% being singletons. The sample is drawn from a study of blood T cell repertoires in COVID-19. Study details: The samples span acute and convalescent COVID-19 from the United States, Italy and Spain.

Germline V gene sequence: CDR1 MRHNA, CDR2 SNTAGT. The V end was cut by 2 bases, the J end by 8 bases, with 12 bases between. CDR3 length: 14 amino acids. This sequence joins TRBV6-4 and TRBJ2-2; tentative D call: TRBD2 (6 bases). The sequencing sample was made of peripheral blood. This TCR was recovered from a man aged 65 to 79 with acute or convalescent COVID-19. The CDR3 sequence: CASSDRLGTGELFF. In nucleotides, the CDR3 is TGTGCCAGCAGTGACAGGCTTGGGACTGGGGAGCTGTTTTTT.